This TCR beta chain was found in a study of T cells in Graves' hyperthyroidism and ophthalmopathy. Germline V gene lookup returns CDR1 MNHEY and CDR2 SMNVEV (reference sequence). The CDR3 is 17 amino acids. The V gene lost 0 bases and the J gene lost 0 bases, with 14 bases spanning the gap. RNA transcripts served as the template for amplifying TCR beta CDR3 regions. Using the HTBI primer set, a first-round RT-PCR was run on the TCR CDR3. MiXCR, run by TCRdb on the multiplex PCR reads, gives a single entry per CDR3 protein. The sample includes over 500,000 distinct CDR3 sequences, 17% of them seen just once.

Input material: blood. This chain joins TRBV27 and TRBJ1-2; weak D call: TRBD1 (5 bases). This TCR derives from a woman younger than 30 with Graves' ophthalmopathy. DNA of the CDR3: TGTGCCAGCAGTTTATCCCCCGGGGCAGGGTCTAACTATGGCTACACCTTC. Its translation is CASSLSPGAGSNYGYTF.